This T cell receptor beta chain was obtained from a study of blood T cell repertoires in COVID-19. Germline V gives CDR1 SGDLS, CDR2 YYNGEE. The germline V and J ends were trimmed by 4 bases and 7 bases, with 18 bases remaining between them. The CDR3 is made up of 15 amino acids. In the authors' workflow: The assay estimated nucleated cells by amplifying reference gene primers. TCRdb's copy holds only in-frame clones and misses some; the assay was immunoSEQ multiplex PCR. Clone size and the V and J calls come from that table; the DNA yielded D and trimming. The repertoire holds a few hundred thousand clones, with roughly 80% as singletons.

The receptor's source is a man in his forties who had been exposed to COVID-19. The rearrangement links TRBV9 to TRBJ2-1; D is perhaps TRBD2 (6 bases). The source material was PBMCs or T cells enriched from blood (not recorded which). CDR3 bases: TGTGCCAGCAGCCCTCCACCCGGGGGAAGGAATGAGCAGTTCTTC. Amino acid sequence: CASSPPPGGRNEQFF.